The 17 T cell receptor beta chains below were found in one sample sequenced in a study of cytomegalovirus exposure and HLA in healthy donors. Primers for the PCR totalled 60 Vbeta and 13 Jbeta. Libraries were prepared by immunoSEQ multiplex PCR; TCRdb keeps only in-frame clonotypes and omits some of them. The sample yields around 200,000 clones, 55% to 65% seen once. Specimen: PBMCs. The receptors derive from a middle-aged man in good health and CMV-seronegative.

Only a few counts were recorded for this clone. The CDR3 spells CASSEVREGGEQYF. The CDR3 coding sequence is TGTGCCAGCAGTGAAGTGAGGGAAGGAGGCGAGCAGTACTTC. The chain couples TRBV6-1 to TRBJ2-7, with D possibly matching TRBD2 (5 bases). Germline V CDR1 and CDR2: MNHNS, SASEGT. With 1 base removed from V and 6 bases from J, the gap between germline ends came to 13 bases. The CDR3 has 14 residues.

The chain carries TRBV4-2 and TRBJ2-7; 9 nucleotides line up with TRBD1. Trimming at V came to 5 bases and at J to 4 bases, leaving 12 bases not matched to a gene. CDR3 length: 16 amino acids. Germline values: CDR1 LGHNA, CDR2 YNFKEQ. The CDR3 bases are TGTGCCAGCAGCATCCTTGCGGGACAGGGAATTTACGAGCAGTACTTC. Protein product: CASSILAGQGIYEQYF.

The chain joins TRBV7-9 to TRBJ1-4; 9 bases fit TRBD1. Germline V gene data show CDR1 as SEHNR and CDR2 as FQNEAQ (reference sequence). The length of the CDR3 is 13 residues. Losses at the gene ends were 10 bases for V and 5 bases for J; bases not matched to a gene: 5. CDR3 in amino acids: CATRGQGNEKLFF. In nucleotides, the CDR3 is TGTGCCACCAGAGGACAGGGGAATGAAAAACTGTTTTTT.

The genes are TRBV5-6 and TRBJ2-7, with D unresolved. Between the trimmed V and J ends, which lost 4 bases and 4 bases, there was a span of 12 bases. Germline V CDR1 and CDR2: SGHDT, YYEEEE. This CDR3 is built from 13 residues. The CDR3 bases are TGTGCCAGCAGCAGTCTTATAGTGTACGAGCAGTACTTC. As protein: CASSSLIVYEQYF.

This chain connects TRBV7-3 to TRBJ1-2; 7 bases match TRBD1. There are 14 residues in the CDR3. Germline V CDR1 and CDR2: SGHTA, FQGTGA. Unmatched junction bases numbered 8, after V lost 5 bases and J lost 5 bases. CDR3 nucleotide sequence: TGTGCCAGCAGCGACCCGACCAGGGGGTATGGCTACACCTTC. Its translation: CASSDPTRGYGYTF.

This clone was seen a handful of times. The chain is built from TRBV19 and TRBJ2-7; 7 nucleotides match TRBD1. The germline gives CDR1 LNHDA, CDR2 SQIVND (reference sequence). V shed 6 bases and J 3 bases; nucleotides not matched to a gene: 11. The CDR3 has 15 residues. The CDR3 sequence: CASSLRGTASYEQYF. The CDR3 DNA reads TGTGCCAGTAGCCTAAGGGGGACAGCCAGCTACGAGCAGTACTTC.

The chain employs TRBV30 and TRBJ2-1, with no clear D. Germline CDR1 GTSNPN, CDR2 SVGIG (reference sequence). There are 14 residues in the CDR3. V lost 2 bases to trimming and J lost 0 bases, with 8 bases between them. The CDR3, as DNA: TGTGCCTGGAGTCCATCTAGCTCCTACAATGAGCAGTTCTTC. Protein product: CAWSPSSSYNEQFF.

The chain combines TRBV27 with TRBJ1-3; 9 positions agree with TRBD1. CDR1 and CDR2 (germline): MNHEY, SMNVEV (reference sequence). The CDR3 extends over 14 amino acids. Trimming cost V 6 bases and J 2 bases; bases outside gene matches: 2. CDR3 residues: CASRGQGAGNTIYF. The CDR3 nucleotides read TGTGCCAGCAGGGGACAGGGAGCTGGAAACACCATATATTTT.

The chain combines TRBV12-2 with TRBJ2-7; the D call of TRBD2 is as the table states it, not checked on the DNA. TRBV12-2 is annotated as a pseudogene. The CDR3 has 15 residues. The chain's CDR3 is CASRLFPCRDFEQYF. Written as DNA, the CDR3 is TGTGCAAGTCGCTTATTTCCCTGCCGGGACTTCGAGCAGTACTTC.

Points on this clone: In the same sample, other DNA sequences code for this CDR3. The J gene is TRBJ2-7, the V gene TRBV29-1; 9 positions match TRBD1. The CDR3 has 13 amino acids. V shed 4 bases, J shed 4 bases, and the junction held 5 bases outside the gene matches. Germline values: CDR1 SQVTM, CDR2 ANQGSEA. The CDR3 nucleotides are TGCAGCGTTGTGGACAGGGGTACTTACGAGCAGTACTTC. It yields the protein CSVVDRGTYEQYF.

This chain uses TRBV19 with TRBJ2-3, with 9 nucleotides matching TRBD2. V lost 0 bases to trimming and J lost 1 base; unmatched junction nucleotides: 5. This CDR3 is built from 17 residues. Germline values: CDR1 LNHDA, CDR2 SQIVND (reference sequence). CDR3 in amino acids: CASSIDPGGGGTDTQYF. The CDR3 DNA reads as TGTGCCAGTAGTATAGATCCCGGCGGGGGGGGCACAGATACGCAGTATTTT.

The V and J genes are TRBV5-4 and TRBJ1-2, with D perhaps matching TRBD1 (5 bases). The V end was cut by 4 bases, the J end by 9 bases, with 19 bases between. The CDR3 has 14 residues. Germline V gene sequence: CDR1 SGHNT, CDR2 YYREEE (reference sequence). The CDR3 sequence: CASSLPTGLRSYTF. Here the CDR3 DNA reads TGTGCCAGCAGCCTACCAACAGGTTTACGGAGCTACACCTTC.

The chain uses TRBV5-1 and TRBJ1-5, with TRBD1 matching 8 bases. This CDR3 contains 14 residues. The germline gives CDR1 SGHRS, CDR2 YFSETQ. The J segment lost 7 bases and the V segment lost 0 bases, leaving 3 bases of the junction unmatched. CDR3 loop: CASSLVSGGQPQHF. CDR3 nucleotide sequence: TGCGCCAGCAGCTTGGTATCAGGGGGCCAGCCCCAGCATTTT.

In nucleotides, the CDR3 is TGTGCCAGCAGCTTTAGTGTTACCGGGGAGCTGTTTTTT. This gives the protein CASSFSVTGELFF. The chain links TRBV11-3 to TRBJ2-2; D remains unclear. Germline-derived CDR1 and CDR2 are SGHNT and YENEEA. V lost 3 bases, J lost 5 bases, and 7 bases lay in between. This CDR3 has 13 residues. The full variable domain, with the rest looked up from reference TRBV11-3 and TRBJ2-2, is EAGVVQSPRYKIIEKKQPVAFWCNPISGHNTLYWYLQNLGQGPELLIRYENEEAVDDSQLPKDRFSAERLKGVDSTLKIQPAELGDSAVYLCASSFSVTGELFFGEGSRLTVL.

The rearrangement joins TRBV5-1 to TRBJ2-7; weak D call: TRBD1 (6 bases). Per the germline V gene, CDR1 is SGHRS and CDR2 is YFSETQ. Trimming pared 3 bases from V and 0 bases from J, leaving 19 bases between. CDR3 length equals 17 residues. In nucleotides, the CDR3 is TGCGCCAGCAGCTCTTTTTTCCCAGGGGCGAGCTCCTACGAGCAGTACTTC. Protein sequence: CASSSFFPGASSYEQYF.

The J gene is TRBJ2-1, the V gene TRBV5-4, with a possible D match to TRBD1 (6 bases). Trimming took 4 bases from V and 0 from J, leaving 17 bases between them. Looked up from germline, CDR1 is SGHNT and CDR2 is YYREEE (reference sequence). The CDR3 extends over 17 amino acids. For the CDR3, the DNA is TGTGCCAGCAGCCCGACCAGGGGTCTCAGCTCCTACAATGAGCAGTTCTTC. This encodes CASSPTRGLSSYNEQFF.

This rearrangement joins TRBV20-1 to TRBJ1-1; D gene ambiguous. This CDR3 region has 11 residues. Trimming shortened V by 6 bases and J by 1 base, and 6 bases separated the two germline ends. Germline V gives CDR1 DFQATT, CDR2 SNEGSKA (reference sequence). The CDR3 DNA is TGCAGTGCGGGAGGGAACACTGAAGCTTTCTTT. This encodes CSAGGNTEAFF.